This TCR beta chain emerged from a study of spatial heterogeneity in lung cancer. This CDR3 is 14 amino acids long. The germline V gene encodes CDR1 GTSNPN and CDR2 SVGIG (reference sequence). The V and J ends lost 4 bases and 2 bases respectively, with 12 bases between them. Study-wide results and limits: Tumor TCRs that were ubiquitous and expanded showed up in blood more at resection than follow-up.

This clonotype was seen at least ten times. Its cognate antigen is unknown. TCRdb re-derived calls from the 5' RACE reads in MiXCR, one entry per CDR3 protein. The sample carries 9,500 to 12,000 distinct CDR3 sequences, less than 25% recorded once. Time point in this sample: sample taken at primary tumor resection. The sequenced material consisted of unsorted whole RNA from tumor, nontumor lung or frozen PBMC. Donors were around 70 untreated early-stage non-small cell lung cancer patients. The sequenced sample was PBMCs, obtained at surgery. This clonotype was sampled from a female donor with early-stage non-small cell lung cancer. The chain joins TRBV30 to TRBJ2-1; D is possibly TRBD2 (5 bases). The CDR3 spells CAWTPGSPYNEQFF. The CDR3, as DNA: TGTGCCTGGACGCCGGGGTCCCCCTACAATGAGCAGTTCTTC.